This T cell receptor (beta chain) is drawn from a study of radiotherapy plus CTLA-4 blockade in lung cancer. As for the study in general: An objective response was seen in 15% to 20% of patients, and disease control in about 30%.

Germline V gives CDR1 MGHRA, CDR2 YSYEKL. This CDR3 region has 16 residues. Trimming left V 4 bases short and J 5 bases short, with 18 bases between. Findings and caveats of the study: Early blood T cell clone dynamics reportedly forecast response best, with interferon-beta. Blood TCR clones of tumor origin expanded after radiotherapy plus ipilimumab.

Patients with chemo-refractory metastatic non-small-cell lung cancer received focal radiation plus CTLA-4 blockade with ipilimumab. The data were produced by immunoSEQ multiplex PCR, yet TCRdb's version contains in-frame clones alone and is incomplete. The table shows some 50,000 clones, with 79% occurring only once. As concerns this clone: Antigen: not known.

This TCR came from a human donor with non-small cell lung cancer who had a partial response to radiotherapy plus ipilimumab. The sequencing used peripheral blood, collected from a patient treated with radiotherapy plus ipilimumab. V and J are TRBV4-1 and TRBJ1-5, with a possible D match to TRBD1 (5 bases). The CDR3 DNA reads TGCGCCAGCAGCCGGACGGACACCCCCGCGGATCAGCCCCAGCATTTT. This encodes CASSRTDTPADQPQHF.